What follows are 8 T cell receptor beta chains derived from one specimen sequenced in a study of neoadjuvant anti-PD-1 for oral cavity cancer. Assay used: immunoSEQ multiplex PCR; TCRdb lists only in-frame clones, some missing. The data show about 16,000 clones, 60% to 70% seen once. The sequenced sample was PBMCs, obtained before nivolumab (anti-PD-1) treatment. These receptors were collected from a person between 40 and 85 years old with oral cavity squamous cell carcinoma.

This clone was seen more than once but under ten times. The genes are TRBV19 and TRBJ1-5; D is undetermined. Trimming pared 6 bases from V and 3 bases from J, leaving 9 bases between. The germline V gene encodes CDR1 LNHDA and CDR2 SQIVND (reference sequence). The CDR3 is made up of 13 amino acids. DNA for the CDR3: TGTGCCAGTAGGTTTGAGGACAATCAGCCCCAGCATTTT. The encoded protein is CASRFEDNQPQHF.

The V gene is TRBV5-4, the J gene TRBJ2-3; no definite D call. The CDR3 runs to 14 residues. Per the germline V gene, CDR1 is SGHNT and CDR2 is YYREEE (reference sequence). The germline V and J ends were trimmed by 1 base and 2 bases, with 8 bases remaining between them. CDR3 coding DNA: TGTGCCAGCAGCTTGACATCCGACACAGATACGCAGTATTTT. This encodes CASSLTSDTDTQYF.

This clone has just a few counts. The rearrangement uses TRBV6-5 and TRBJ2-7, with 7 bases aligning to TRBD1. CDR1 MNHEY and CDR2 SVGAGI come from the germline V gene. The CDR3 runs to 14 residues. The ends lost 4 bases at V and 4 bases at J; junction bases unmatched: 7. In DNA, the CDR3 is TGTGCCAGCAGTTCCCAAGGGGGCTCTTACGAGCAGTACTTC. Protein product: CASSSQGGSYEQYF.

The CDR3 DNA is TGCAGCGGAGGGTTGACAGGGACGGGCACAGATACGCAGTATTTT. Translating gives CSGGLTGTGTDTQYF. V and J are TRBV29-1 and TRBJ2-3; TRBD1 matches at 7 bases. The CDR3 contains 15 residues. With V trimmed by 7 bases and J by 1 base, 11 bases remained unmatched. Germline CDR1 reads SQVTM; CDR2 reads ANQGSEA.

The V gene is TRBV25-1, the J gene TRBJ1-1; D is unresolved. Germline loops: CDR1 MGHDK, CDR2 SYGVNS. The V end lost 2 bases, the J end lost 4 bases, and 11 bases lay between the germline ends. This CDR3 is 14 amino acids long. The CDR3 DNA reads TGTGCCAGCAGTGAAATTAGGGAGTCCACTGAAGCTTTCTTT. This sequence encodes CASSEIRESTEAFF.

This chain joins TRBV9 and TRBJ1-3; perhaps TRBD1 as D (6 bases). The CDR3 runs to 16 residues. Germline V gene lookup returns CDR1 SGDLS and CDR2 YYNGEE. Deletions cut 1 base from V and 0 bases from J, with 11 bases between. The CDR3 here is CASSVQGFLSGNTIYF. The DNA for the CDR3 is TGTGCCAGCAGCGTACAGGGGTTTCTCTCTGGAAACACCATATATTTT.

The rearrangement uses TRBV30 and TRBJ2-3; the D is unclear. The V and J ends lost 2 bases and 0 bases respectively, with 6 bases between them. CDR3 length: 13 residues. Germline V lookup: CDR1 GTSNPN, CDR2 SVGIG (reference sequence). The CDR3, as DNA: TGTGCCTGGAGTAAGGGAAGCACAGATACGCAGTATTTT. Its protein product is CAWSKGSTDTQYF.

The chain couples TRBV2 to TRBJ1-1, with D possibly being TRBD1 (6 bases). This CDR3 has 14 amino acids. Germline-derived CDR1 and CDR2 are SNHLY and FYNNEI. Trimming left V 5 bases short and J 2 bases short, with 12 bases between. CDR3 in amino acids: CASSIGQLNTEAFF. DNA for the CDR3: TGTGCCAGCAGTATCGGACAGTTAAACACTGAAGCTTTCTTT.